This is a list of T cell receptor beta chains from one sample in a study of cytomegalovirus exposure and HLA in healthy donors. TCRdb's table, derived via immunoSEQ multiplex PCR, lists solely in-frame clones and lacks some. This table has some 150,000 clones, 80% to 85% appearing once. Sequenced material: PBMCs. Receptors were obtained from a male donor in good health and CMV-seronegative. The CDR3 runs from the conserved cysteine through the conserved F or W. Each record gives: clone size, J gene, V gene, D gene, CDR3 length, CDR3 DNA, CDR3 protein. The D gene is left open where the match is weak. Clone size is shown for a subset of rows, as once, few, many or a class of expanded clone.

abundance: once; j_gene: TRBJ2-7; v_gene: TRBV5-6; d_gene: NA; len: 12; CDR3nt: TGTGCCAGCAGCCAAGACTGGGACGAGCAGTACTTC; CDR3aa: CASSQDWDEQYF
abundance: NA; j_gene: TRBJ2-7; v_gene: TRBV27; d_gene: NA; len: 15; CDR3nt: TGTGCCAGCAGTTTTAGGGGGGGGAGCTCCTACGAGCAGTACTTC; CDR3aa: CASSFRGGSSYEQYF
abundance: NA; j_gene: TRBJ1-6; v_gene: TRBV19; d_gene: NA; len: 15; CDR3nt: TGTGCCAGTAGTGGGCAGGTGGGAGATAATTCACCCCTCCACTTT; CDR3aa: CASSGQVGDNSPLHF
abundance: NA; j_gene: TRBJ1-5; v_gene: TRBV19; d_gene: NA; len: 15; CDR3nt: TGTGCCAGTAGTATGGAAGGAGGATACAATCAGCCCCAGCATTTT; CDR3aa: CASSMEGGYNQPQHF
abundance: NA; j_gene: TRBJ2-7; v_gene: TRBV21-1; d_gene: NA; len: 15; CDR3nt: TGTGCCAGCAGCCCGGGCGGGACTAGAATATACGAGCAGTACTTC; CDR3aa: CASSPGGTRIYEQYF
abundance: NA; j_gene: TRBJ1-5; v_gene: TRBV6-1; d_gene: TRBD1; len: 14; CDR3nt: TGTGCCAGCAGTGTGGGACAGGGTCATCAGCCCCAGCATTTT; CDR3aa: CASSVGQGHQPQHF
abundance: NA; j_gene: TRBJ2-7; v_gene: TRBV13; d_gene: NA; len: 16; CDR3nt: TGTGCCAGCAGCCATAGAGCCGTGGGCAGGGAACACGAGCAGTACTTC; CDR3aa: CASSHRAVGREHEQYF
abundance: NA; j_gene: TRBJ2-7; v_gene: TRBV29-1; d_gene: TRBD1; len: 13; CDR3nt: TGCAGCGTTGGGACAGGGAAAGGCTACGAGCAGTACTTC; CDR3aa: CSVGTGKGYEQYF
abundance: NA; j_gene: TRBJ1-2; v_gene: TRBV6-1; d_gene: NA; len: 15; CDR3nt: TGTGCCAGCAGTGAGGGCCGCGGGGGGGGCTATGGCTACACCTTC; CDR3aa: CASSEGRGGGYGYTF
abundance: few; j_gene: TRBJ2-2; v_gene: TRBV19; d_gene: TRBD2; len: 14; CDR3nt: TGTGCCAGTAGTGGGCCCCGGGAGGTCGGGGAGCTGTTTTTT; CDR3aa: CASSGPREVGELFF
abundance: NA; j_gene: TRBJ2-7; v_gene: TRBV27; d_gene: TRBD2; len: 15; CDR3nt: TGTGCCAGCAGTCCCTTGGCGGGAGCTTTCAACGAGCAGTACTTC; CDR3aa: CASSPLAGAFNEQYF
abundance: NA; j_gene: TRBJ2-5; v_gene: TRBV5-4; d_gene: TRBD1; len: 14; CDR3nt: TGTGCCAGCAGCCTCGGGACAGGGGAAGAGACCCAGTACTTC; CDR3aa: CASSLGTGEETQYF
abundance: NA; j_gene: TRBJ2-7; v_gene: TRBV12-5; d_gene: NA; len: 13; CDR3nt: TGTGCTAGTGGTTTGGGGACTGCCTACGAGCAGTACTTC; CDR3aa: CASGLGTAYEQYF
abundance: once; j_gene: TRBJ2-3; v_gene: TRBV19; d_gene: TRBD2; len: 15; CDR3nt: TGTGCCAGTAGTACTGTAGCGGGTAACACAGATACGCAGTATTTT; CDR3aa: CASSTVAGNTDTQYF
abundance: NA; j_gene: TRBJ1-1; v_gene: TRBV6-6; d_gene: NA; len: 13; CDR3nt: TGTGCCACTTCGCGGAGGCCGGGCACTGAAGCTTTCTTT; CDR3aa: CATSRRPGTEAFF
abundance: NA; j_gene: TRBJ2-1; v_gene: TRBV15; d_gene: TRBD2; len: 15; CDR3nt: TGTGCCACCAGCGCCCCCGGGACTAGTTCCCATGAGCAGTTCTTC; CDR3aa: CATSAPGTSSHEQFF
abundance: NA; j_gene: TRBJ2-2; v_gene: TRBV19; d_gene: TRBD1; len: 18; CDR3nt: TGTGCCAGTAGATCCGGGACAGGGGGCATTTCGCACACCGGGGAGCTGTTTTTT; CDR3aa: CASRSGTGGISHTGELFF